This entry is about one TCR beta chain. Its target is not known. This sample is part of a study of follicular helper T cells after annual influenza vaccination. Study outcomes and limitations: Productive TCRB sequences came from only roughly 9.5-22% of cells. Plasmablast frequency change correlated with clonality change in ICOS+CD38+ cTfh.

Profiled with immunoSEQ multiplex PCR; TCRdb holds only in-frame clones, not every one. The sample has roughly 15,000 clones, around 85% seen once. CDR3 length equals 17 residues. Trimming took off 3 bases at V and 2 bases at J, with 14 bases between the two ends. CDR1 MGHDK and CDR2 SYGVNS come from the germline V gene. Time point here: 2014-2015 season, 7 days after vaccination. No donor had influenza vaccine in the prior 6 months; all lived in the community. Cells are cTfh (non-naive CD4+CXCR5+PD-1+), split by ICOS and CD38 into double-positive or double-negative. The chain has TRBV25-1 and TRBJ2-6; D is perhaps TRBD2 (5 bases). The clonotype comes from an adult who received the influenza vaccine. The material was CXCR5+ CD38- circulating T follicular helper cells from blood, obtained 7 days after influenza vaccination. The subset is: circulating Tfh, non-naive CD4+CXCR5+PD-1+ (ICOS+CD38+ or ICOS-CD38-). For the CDR3, the DNA is TGTGCCAGCAGTGAGCCCCCCGGGCGGGCTGGGGCCAACGTCCTGACTTTC. Translation: CASSEPPGRAGANVLTF.